The present T cell receptor (beta chain) was sequenced within a study of T cells of healthy individuals. TCRdb re-called the 5' RACE reads with MiXCR, one entry per CDR3 protein. The sample includes 95,000 to 100,000 distinct CDR3 sequences, roughly a sixth of them seen just once. The length of the CDR3 is 14 residues. The germline V gene has CDR1 MNHEY and CDR2 SMNVEV (reference sequence). The V and J ends lost 5 bases and 10 bases respectively, with 20 bases between them. This receptor was obtained from a human donor in good health. This chain uses TRBV27 with TRBJ2-5; D unclear. In DNA form, the CDR3 reads TGTGCCAGCAGTCCGCAAAGTTACGAGGTGGTCCAGTACTTC. Translating gives CASSPQSYEVVQYF.